The T cell receptor beta chain under discussion was sequenced for a study of blood T cell repertoires in COVID-19. As handled by the study authors: Amplification of reference gene primers was used by the study to estimate nucleated cell counts. Here immunoSEQ multiplex PCR was the method, and the copy in TCRdb shows in-frame clones only, minus some. For V, J and clone size, that table is used; D and trimming come from the DNA. The data hold roughly 280,000 clones, with roughly 86% observed a single time. Germline assignment: CDR1 MNHNY and CDR2 SVGAGI (reference sequence). Trimming pared 7 bases from V and 0 bases from J, leaving 16 bases between. There are 16 residues in the CDR3.

Sequenced input: peripheral blood. The receptor was isolated from a man in his forties with active or convalescent COVID-19. The rearrangement uses TRBV6-6 and TRBJ1-5, with D possibly matching TRBD1 (5 bases). CDR3 DNA sequence: TGTGCCAGCACCCCCGAGGGAGGGGTTAGCAATCAGCCCCAGCATTTT. Residues: CASTPEGGVSNQPQHF.